The following is a TCR beta chain sequence with its context. What it binds is unknown. Sequencing used immunoSEQ multiplex PCR; TCRdb keeps in-frame clones, though not all of them. Of around 1.4 million clones listed, approximately 98.5% are singletons. Memory CD4+ cells were the fraction left after CD45RA+ naive selection. This sample was included in a study of shared clonotypes between healthy human individuals. The wider study: Per donor, three plates held CD4 naive cells, three held CD4 memory, two held CD8 naive and one held CD8 memory. Study outcomes and limitations: Shared clonotypes across all four donors exceeded non-shared ones in generation probability. Across subsets, estimated richness was generally greater for naive than for memory populations.

Material for sequencing was naive CD4+ T cells sorted from blood. The sample's subset: CD45RA+ positively selected. This receptor was identified in a man aged 25 to 45 in good health.

The DNA of the CDR3 is TGTGCCAGCAGGGCCGGGACAGGGGGTATAAACTATGGCTACACCTTC. Amino acids: CASRAGTGGINYGYTF. The genes are TRBV5-5 and TRBJ1-2; TRBD1 agrees at 11 bases. J lost 2 bases, V lost 5 bases, and 8 bases had no gene match. CDR3 length: 16 residues. Germline V gene data show CDR1 as SGHKS and CDR2 as YYEKEE (reference sequence).